The subject of this entry is one T cell receptor beta chain. As yet, its antigen is unknown. The data originate from a study of beta chain features in type 1 diabetes. Study observations and caveats: Significant though moderate, a shortening of TCRB CDR3s appeared in all four CD4+ subsets of Type 1 diabetes patients. Junctions at VDJ sites from type 1 diabetes patients had fewer insertions and more deletions. For patients and controls alike, PCR might favor shorter templates to the same degree.

The CDR3 length is 16 residues. Trimming removed 4 bases from V and 6 bases from J; junction bases left unmatched: 5. Germline lookup yields CDR1 SGDLS and CDR2 YYNGEE. Sequenced material consisted of expressed TCRB transcripts (all of the isolated RNA was reverse transcribed). The data were produced by immunoSEQ multiplex PCR, yet TCRdb's version contains in-frame clones alone and is incomplete. This table holds some 290,000 clones, approximately 25% found once. V is TRBV9 and J is TRBJ2-1; the match to TRBD2 covers 15 bases. The origin of this receptor is a woman aged 25 to 39 with type 1 diabetes. Sequencing was performed on naive CD4+ T cells from blood. CDR3 protein: CASSIRGLAGGNEQFF. CDR3 bases: TGTGCCAGCAGCATCCGGGGACTAGCGGGGGGCAATGAGCAGTTCTTC. Variable domain in full (rest from reference TRBV9 and TRBJ2-1): DSGVTQTPKHLITATGQRVTLRCSPRSGDLSVYWYQQSLDQGLQFLIQYYNGEERAKGNILERFSAQQFPDLHSELNLSSLELGDSALYFCASSIRGLAGGNEQFFGPGTRLTVL.